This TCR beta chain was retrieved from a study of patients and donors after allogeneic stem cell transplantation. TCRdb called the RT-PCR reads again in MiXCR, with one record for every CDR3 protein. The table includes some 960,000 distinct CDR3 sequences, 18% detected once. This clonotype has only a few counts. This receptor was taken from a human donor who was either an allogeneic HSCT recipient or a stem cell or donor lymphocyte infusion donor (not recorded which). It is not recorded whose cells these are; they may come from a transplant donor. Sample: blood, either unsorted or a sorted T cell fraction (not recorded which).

CDR3 loop: CASSLGRDAPFSEQYF. The DNA for the CDR3 is TGCGCCAGCAGCTTGGGTCGTGACGCGCCCTTCTCCGAGCAGTACTTC. This chain joins TRBV5-1 and TRBJ2-7; D unclear. Per germline, CDR1 SGHRS and CDR2 YFSETQ. Trimming stripped 0 bases from V and 6 bases from J, with 19 bases between. CDR3 length: 16 residues. The full variable domain, in which reference TRBV5-1 and TRBJ2-7 provide the parts outside the CDR3, is KAGVTQTPRYLIKTRGQQVTLSCSPISGHRSVSWYQQTPGQGLQFLFEYFSETQRNKGNFPGRFSGRQFSNSRSEMNVSTLELGDSALYLCASSLGRDAPFSEQYFGPGTRLTVT.